The 2 T cell receptor beta chains listed next were all sequenced from one sample in a study of T cell clones after liver transplantation. The repertoire was sequenced with immunoSEQ multiplex PCR; TCRdb's copy has only in-frame clones and lacks some. The sample contains about 80,000 clones, 70% to 85% of which appear only once. The sample was CD4+ T cells from blood, taken just over 45 months after liver transplant. Every receptor here comes from a human patient who received a liver transplant. Some T cells may arise from the graft donor.

V usage is TRBV7-9 and J usage is TRBJ1-2; the D is unclear. The CDR3 totals 16 residues. V lost 4 bases to trimming and J lost 5 bases, with 20 bases between them. Germline-derived CDR1 and CDR2 are SEHNR and FQNEAQ (reference sequence). The CDR3 DNA sequence: TGTGCCAGCAGCTCTTCAGGACCTCTACCGGGGTATGGCTACACCTTC. Translated, it gives CASSSSGPLPGYGYTF.

The genes are TRBV25-1 and TRBJ1-2, with 8 bases identical to TRBD1. CDR3 length: 16 amino acids. CDR1 MGHDK and CDR2 SYGVNS come from the germline V gene. V shed 4 bases, J shed 0 bases, and the junction held 7 bases outside the gene matches. Here the CDR3 DNA reads TGTGCCAGCAGTGTTTCCCGGACAGGGCCTAACTATGGCTACACCTTC. It encodes CASSVSRTGPNYGYTF.